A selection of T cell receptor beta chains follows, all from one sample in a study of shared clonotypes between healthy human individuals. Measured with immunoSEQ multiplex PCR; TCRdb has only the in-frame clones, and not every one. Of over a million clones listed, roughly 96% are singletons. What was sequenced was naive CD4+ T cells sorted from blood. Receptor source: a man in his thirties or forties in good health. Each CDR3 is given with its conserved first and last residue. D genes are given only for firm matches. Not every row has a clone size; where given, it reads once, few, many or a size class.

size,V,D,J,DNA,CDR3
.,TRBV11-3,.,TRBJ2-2,TGTGCCAGCAGCTTAGATAGGTCGCCAAACACCGGGGAGCTGTTTTTT,CASSLDRSPNTGELFF
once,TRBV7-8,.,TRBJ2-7,TGTGCCAGCAGCTTATCCAGGGTTGGCTACGAGCAGTACTTC,CASSLSRVGYEQYF
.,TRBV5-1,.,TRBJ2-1,TGCGCCAGCAGCTTGGTGGAGTTTGGACAGGAGCAGTTCTTC,CASSLVEFGQEQFF
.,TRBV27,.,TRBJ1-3,TGTGCCAGCAGTTTAGCAGGGAACTCTGGAAACACCATATATTTT,CASSLAGNSGNTIYF
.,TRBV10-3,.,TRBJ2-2,TGTGCCATCAGTACGACAGGAAACACCGGGGAGCTGTTTTTT,CAISTTGNTGELFF
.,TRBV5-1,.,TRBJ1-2,TGCGCCAGCAGCTTGGTTCCAGAACGCTACACCTTC,CASSLVPERYTF
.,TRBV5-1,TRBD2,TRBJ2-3,TGCGCCAGCAGCTTGAAACTAGCGGGAGGGCCAGATACGCAGTATTTT,CASSLKLAGGPDTQYF
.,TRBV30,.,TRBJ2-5,TGTGCCTGGAGTCAGAACCAAGAGACCCAGTACTTC,CAWSQNQETQYF
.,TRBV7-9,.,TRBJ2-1,TGTGCCAGCAGCCCCTTAACTAGTATCTCTGACAATGAGCAGTTCTTC,CASSPLTSISDNEQFF
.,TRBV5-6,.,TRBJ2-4,TGTGCCAGCAGCTTCGCTGGAGTATTAGCCAAAAACATTCAGTACTTC,CASSFAGVLAKNIQYF
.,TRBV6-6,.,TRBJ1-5,TGTGCCAGCAGGGGGGAGGGAAGGTTGCAGCCCCAGCATTTT,CASRGEGRLQPQHF
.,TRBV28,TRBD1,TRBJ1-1,TGTGCCAGCAGTCCCCTACAGGGGGCGGACATGAACACTGAAGCTTTCTTT,CASSPLQGADMNTEAFF
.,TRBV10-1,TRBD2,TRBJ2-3,TGCGCCAGCACCGGGGGAGGGACGCAGTATTTT,CASTGGGTQYF
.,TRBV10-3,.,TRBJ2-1,TGTGCCATCAGTGAGGGAGCCCCGAATGAGCAGTTCTTC,CAISEGAPNEQFF
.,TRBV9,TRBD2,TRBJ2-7,TGTGCCAGCAGCGAGAGCGCCGGGACTAGCGGGGTTACCTACGAGCAGTACTTC,CASSESAGTSGVTYEQYF
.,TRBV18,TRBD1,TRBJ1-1,TGTGCCAGCTCGGGGACAGGGATGACTGAAGCTTTCTTT,CASSGTGMTEAFF
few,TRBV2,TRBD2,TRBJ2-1,TGTGCCAGCACTAGCGGGAGTAGGGACGGTGAGCAGTTCTTC,CASTSGSRDGEQFF
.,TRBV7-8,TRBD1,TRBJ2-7,TGTGCCAGCAGCCCGGGACAGACCTACGAGCAGTACTTC,CASSPGQTYEQYF
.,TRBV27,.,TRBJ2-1,TGTGCCAGCAGTTTAGACCGATACAATGAGCAGTTCTTC,CASSLDRYNEQFF
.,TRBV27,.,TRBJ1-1,TGTGCCAGCAAAGTTAACACGGCGGGGGTCGACACTGAAGCTTTCTTT,CASKVNTAGVDTEAFF
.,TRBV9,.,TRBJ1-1,TGTGCCAGCAGCGAGCAGGGTTCGGTTAACACTGAAGCTTTCTTT,CASSEQGSVNTEAFF
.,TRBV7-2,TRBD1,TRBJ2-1,TGTGCCAGCAGCTTGAACAGGGGCGGAGGGCAGTTCTTC,CASSLNRGGGQFF